Following are 8 T cell receptor beta chains from one sample sequenced in a study of blood T cell repertoires in COVID-19. TCRdb's copy holds only in-frame clones and misses some; the assay was immunoSEQ multiplex PCR. The sample comprises under 50,000 clones, more than 75% of which are singletons, and roughly 20% rests with the top ten. The sequenced sample was peripheral blood. These receptors were taken from a man aged 65 to 85 with active COVID-19.

The chain couples TRBV5-1 to TRBJ2-7, with D maybe TRBD2 (5 bases). Germline V gene sequence: CDR1 SGHRS, CDR2 YFSETQ. CDR3 length equals 14 residues. Between the trimmed V and J ends, which lost 3 bases and 2 bases, there was a span of 12 bases. The CDR3 spells CASSWETATYEQYF. The CDR3 nucleotides read TGCGCCAGCAGCTGGGAGACTGCCACCTACGAGCAGTACTTC.

This clone has a single count. The chain has TRBV24-1 and TRBJ2-3, with 7 nucleotides matching TRBD1. The CDR3 runs 16 residues. Trimming took 4 bases from V and 6 from J; bases not matched to a gene: 12. CDR1 and CDR2 from the germline V gene are KGHDR and SFDVKD. CDR3 in amino acids: CATSDPRDSSPDTQYF. In DNA, the CDR3 is TGTGCCACCAGTGACCCCCGGGACAGCTCTCCTGATACGCAGTATTTT.

The chain carries TRBV24-1 and TRBJ2-1; D gene ambiguous. V lost 5 bases to trimming and J lost 3 bases, with 4 bases between them. CDR3 length: 12 residues. The germline gives CDR1 KGHDR, CDR2 SFDVKD. The chain's CDR3 is CATSALYNEQFF. CDR3 coding DNA: TGTGCCACCAGTGCCCTCTACAATGAGCAGTTCTTC.

This clone was observed once. The rearrangement uses TRBV9 and TRBJ2-1, with TRBD2 identical over 7 bases. Trimming cost V 0 bases and J 5 bases; bases outside gene matches: 17. The germline V gene encodes CDR1 SGDLS and CDR2 YYNGEE. This CDR3 is built from 19 residues. The CDR3 sequence: CASSVARTQGGSGDNEQFF. The DNA for the CDR3 is TGTGCCAGCAGCGTAGCTCGGACGCAAGGCGGGAGTGGCGACAATGAGCAGTTCTTC.

The chain is built from TRBV27 and TRBJ2-5; D is uncertain. Germline V gene data show CDR1 as MNHEY and CDR2 as SMNVEV (reference sequence). This CDR3 is 13 amino acids long. The ends were cut back, 5 bases at V and 0 bases at J, with 7 bases in the middle. The CDR3, as DNA: TGTGCCAGCAGTCTGCAGTACCAAGAGACCCAGTACTTC. Protein sequence: CASSLQYQETQYF.

This sequence joins TRBV15 and TRBJ1-2; D may be TRBD1 (6 bases). This CDR3 has 17 residues. The V gene's germline CDR1 is LNHNV and CDR2 YYDKDF (reference sequence). Trimming cost V 4 bases and J 0 bases, with 18 bases left between them. For the CDR3, the DNA is TGTGCCACCAGCATGAGCTACCGGGACAATACTAACTATGGCTACACCTTC. Translating it yields CATSMSYRDNTNYGYTF. Full variable domain (missing parts from reference TRBV15 and TRBJ1-2): DAMVIQNPRYQVTQFGKPVTLSCSQTLNHNVMYWYQQKSSQAPKLLFHYYDKDFNNEADTPDNFQSRRPNTSFCFLDIRSPGLGDTAMYLCATSMSYRDNTNYGYTFGSGTRLTVV.

J is TRBJ2-7 and V is TRBV7-2, with D perhaps TRBD1 (6 bases). The CDR3 spans 11 residues. V lost 2 bases and J lost 8, with 7 bases in between. Germline CDR1 SGHTA, CDR2 FQGNSA. In DNA form, the CDR3 reads TGTGCCAGCAGCTTACAGGGGAAGCAGTACTTC. It translates to CASSLQGKQYF.

This chain joins TRBV2 and TRBJ1-1; maybe TRBD1 (6 bases). V was pared by 4 bases and J by 11 bases, with 17 bases between. The CDR3 runs to 13 residues. CDR1 SNHLY and CDR2 FYNNEI come from the germline V gene. CDR3 DNA sequence: TGTGCCAGCAGTGGACCTTACAGGGTCTCGGCTTTCTTT. Protein sequence: CASSGPYRVSAFF.